Included here is one T cell receptor (beta chain) sequence, with context. The sample carries other DNA sequences with the same CDR3. The data stem from a study of T cell responses to AZD1222 COVID-19 vaccine. Repertoires were generated with immunoSEQ multiplex PCR, while TCRdb's copy carries only in-frame clones and drops some. The sample lists some 130,000 clones; 93% were seen once. Trimming took 0 bases from V and 1 from J; bases not matched to a gene: 1. The CDR3 length is 16 residues. Germline V gene sequence: CDR1 SGHRS, CDR2 YFSETQ. The sequencing used peripheral blood, collected on day 0 of AZD1222 vaccination. The sequence was collected from an adult in good health. V and J are TRBV5-1 and TRBJ2-2; 9 positions match TRBD2. The CDR3 protein is CASSLGLAVNTGELFF. The CDR3 DNA sequence: TGCGCCAGCAGCTTGGGACTAGCGGTGAACACCGGGGAGCTGTTTTTT. The full variable domain, its missing parts supplied by reference TRBV5-1 and TRBJ2-2, is KAGVTQTPRYLIKTRGQQVTLSCSPISGHRSVSWYQQTPGQGLQFLFEYFSETQRNKGNFPGRFSGRQFSNSRSEMNVSTLELGDSALYLCASSLGLAVNTGELFFGEGSRLTVL.